The present entry profiles one TCR beta chain with its context. Its antigen is as yet unknown. Unique molecular identifiers were built into the TCR beta cDNA libraries. Around 460,000 cDNA molecules came from 1 to 10 million T cells. TCRdb ran MiXCR on the PCR reads and lists one entry per CDR3 protein. In the table there are 650,000 to 900,000 distinct CDR3 sequences, around 45% of which are singletons. This record belongs to a study of post-analysis software for immune sequencing data. About the research overall: There were relapsing-remitting, secondary progressive and progressive-relapsing multiple sclerosis among the disease courses included. Notes on the study in general: Compared against controls, patients with multiple sclerosis displayed significantly lower normalized Chao1 diversity. Strong co-clustering by F measure was evident for samples that had been prepared in the same batch.

Sequencing was carried out using blood. This clonotype was obtained from a girl between 5 and 17 years old with multiple sclerosis.

Here the CDR3 reads CSANGPSGGTYEQYF. For the CDR3, the DNA is TGCAGTGCCAACGGCCCTAGCGGGGGAACCTACGAGCAGTACTTC. The chain has TRBV20-1 and TRBJ2-7; TRBD2 matches at 10 bases. This CDR3 has 15 amino acids. Germline-derived CDR1 and CDR2 are DFQATT and SNEGSKA (reference sequence). Germline trimming cut 6 bases from V and 2 bases from J; bases unmatched to any gene: 10.